This T cell receptor beta chain was found in a study of brain T cells in children with intractable seizures. The J segment lost 5 bases and the V segment lost 4 bases, leaving 4 bases of the junction unmatched. The germline gives CDR1 SGHDT, CDR2 YYEEEE. There are 14 residues in the CDR3. TCRdb's table, derived via immunoSEQ multiplex PCR, lists solely in-frame clones and lacks some. The sample contains about 340,000 clones, 93% of which appear only once. Time point specified: blood from clinic visit 5 months post-surgery; TSC patient then seizure free. Specimen: peripheral blood, collected more than 4 months after surgery. This receptor was taken from a boy under two years old with tuberous sclerosis and intractable seizures. The chain links TRBV5-6 to TRBJ2-7, with TRBD1 identical over 12 bases. The CDR3 protein is CASSPGTGGHEQYF. CDR3 in DNA: TGTGCCAGCAGCCCCGGGACAGGGGGCCACGAGCAGTACTTC.